The entry below gives a single T cell receptor beta chain sequence along with its context. Antigen unknown. Germline lookup yields CDR1 MDHEN and CDR2 SYDVKM. V lost 2 bases and J lost 4; bases outside the gene matches: 3. The CDR3 sequence is 17 residues long. This specimen belongs to a study of cytomegalovirus exposure and HLA in healthy donors. The study, taken as a whole, reports: Accurate predictions that matched the HLA-A and HLA-B alleles of most subjects were reportedly made from TCR beta sequences. Trimming of TCR beta V- and J-genes showed a link, identified in a later analysis, to a missense DCLRE1C variant.

13 Jbeta primers and 60 Vbeta primers were used for the PCR. Some clones are missing from TCRdb's copy, which holds only in-frame ones; the method was immunoSEQ multiplex PCR. The sample includes around 81,000 clones, roughly 60% seen only once; the top ten take 4.5% to 6%. This TCR was recovered from a man between 25 and 39 years old in good health and CMV-seropositive. Sequenced input: PBMCs. The chain recombines TRBV28 with TRBJ2-2; the match to TRBD2 covers 14 bases. For the CDR3, the DNA is TGTGCCAGCAGTTTACCGGGGACTAGCGGGGGCACCGGGGAGCTGTTTTTT. Amino acid sequence: CASSLPGTSGGTGELFF.